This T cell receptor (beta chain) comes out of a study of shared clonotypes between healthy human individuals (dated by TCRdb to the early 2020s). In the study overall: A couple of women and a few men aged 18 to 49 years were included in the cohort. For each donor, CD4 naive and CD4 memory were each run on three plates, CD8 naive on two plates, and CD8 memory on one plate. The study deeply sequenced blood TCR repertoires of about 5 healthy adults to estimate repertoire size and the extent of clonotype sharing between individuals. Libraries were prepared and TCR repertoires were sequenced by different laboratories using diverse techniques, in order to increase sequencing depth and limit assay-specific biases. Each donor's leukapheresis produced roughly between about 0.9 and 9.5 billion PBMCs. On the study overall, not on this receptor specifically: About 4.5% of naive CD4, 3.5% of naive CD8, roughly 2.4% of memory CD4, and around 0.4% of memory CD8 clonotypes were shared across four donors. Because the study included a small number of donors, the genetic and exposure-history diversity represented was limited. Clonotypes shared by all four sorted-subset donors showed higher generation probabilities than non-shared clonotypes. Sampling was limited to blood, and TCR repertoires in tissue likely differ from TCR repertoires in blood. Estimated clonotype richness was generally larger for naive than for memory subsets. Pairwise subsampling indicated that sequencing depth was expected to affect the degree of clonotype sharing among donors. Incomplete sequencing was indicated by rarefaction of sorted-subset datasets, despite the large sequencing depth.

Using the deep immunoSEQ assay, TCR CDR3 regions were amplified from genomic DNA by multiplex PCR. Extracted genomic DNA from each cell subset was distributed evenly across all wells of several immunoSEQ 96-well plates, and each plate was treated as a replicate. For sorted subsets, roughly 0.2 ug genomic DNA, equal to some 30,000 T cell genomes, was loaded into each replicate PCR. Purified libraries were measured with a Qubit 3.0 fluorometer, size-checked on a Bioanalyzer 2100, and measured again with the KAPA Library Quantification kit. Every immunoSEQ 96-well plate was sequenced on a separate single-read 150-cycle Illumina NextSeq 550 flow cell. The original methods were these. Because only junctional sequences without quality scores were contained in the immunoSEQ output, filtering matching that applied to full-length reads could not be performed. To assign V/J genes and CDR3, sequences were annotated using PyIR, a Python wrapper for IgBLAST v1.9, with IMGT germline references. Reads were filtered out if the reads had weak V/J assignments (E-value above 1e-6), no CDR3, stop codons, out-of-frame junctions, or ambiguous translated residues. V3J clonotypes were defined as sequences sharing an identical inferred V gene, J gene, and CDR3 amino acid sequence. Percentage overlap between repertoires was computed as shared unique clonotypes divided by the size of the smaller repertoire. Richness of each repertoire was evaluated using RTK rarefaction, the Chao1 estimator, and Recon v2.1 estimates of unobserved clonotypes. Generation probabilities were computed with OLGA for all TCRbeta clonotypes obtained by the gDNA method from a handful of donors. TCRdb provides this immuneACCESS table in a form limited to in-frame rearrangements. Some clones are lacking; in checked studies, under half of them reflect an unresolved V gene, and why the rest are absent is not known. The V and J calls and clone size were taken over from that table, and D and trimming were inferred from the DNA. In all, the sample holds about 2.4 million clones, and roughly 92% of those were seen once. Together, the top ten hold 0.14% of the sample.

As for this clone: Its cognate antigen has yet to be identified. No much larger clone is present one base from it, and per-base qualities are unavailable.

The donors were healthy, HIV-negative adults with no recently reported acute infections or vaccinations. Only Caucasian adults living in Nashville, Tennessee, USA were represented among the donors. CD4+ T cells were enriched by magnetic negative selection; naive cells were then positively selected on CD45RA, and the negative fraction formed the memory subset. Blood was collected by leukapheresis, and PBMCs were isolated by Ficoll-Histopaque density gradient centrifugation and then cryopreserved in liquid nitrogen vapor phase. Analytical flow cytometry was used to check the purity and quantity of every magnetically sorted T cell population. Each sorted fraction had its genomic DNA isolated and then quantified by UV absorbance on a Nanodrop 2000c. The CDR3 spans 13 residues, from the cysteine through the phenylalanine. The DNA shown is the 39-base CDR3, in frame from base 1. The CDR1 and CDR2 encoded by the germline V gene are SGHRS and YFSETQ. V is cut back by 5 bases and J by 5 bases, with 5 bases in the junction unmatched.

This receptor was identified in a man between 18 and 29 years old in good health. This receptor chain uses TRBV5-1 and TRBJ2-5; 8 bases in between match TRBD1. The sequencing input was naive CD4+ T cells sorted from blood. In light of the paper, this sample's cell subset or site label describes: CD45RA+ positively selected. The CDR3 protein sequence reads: CASRPTGVETQYF. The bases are TGCGCCAGCAGACCGACAGGGGTCGAGACCCAGTACTTC.